Detailed here is one TCR beta chain. What it binds is not known. The naive CD8 subset, CD45RO-negative cells positively selected for CCR7, excluded terminally differentiated effector memory CD45RA+ cells. The sample is drawn from a study of shared clonotypes between healthy human individuals. Investigators spread the genomic DNA of each subset evenly over several immunoSEQ plates. Assay used: immunoSEQ multiplex PCR; TCRdb lists only in-frame clones, some missing. Of 700,000 to 950,000 clones detected, approximately 96% appear once; the ten largest clones hold roughly 0.23%. Notes on the study in general: Sharing across four donors was highest in naive CD4 (approximately 5%) and lowest in memory CD8 (around 0.4%). Sampling included only blood; tissue repertoires likely differ. Memory subsets generally showed lower estimated richness than naive subsets.

The TCR originated in a man under 40 in good health. The sample was naive CD8+ T cells sorted from blood.

This CDR3 reads CAPSSVHSYNEQFF. The CDR3 nucleotides read TGTGCCCCCTCTTCGGTACACTCCTACAATGAGCAGTTCTTC. This sequence joins TRBV5-4 and TRBJ2-1; the D is unclear. CDR1 and CDR2 from the germline V gene are SGHNT and YYREEE (reference sequence). The CDR3 runs to 14 residues. Trimming left V 10 bases short and J 0 bases short, with 14 bases between.